These T cell receptor beta chains were read from a single sample in a study of CD8 T cells in ankylosing spondylitis. MiXCR, run by TCRdb on the 5' RACE reads, gives a single entry per CDR3 protein. Here the sample spans some 140,000 distinct CDR3 sequences, about 7.3% being singletons. What was sequenced was blood, either unsorted or a sorted T cell fraction (not recorded which). The source of these receptors is a female donor with ankylosing spondylitis or in good health (not recorded which). Both conserved end residues are trimmed from each CDR3.

V gene,J gene,CDR3 protein
TRBV29-1,TRBJ1-1,SVPSPGNTEAF
TRBV12-3/TRBV12-4,TRBJ2-3,ASSLPGTQY
TRBV7-3,TRBJ1-6,ASSLRPYNSPLH
TRBV13,TRBJ2-3,ASSPRPGGTDTQY
TRBV10-3,TRBJ1-1,AISDPDMNTEAF
TRBV5-6,TRBJ1-6,ASWTSRRGIYSPLH
TRBV12-3/TRBV12-4,TRBJ1-1,AIQGTGNTEAF
TRBV7-2,TRBJ2-3,ASSFRGDNTDTQY
TRBV29-1,TRBJ2-7,SGWDRDYEQY
TRBV12-5,TRBJ1-2,ASGLSLGPPAGGYT
TRBV11-1,TRBJ2-7,ASSLGQGLDEQY
TRBV7-8,TRBJ1-4,ASGKEATNEKLF
TRBV20-1,TRBJ2-3,SAPRSAVGGRTDTQY
TRBV7-9,TRBJ2-7,ASSPRRDRVPEQY
TRBV5-1,TRBJ2-5,ASSGQTKTLKETQY
TRBV15,TRBJ2-2,ATSRLAGGTGELF
TRBV7-2,TRBJ2-3,ASSLVGLELTDTQY
TRBV24-1,TRBJ2-3,ATSETSGADTQY
TRBV12-3/TRBV12-4,TRBJ2-1,ASSSRDGRAYNEQF
TRBV19,TRBJ2-2,AGSGQLNTGELF
TRBV28,TRBJ1-5,ASSSNRANQPQH
TRBV6-5,TRBJ2-5,ASNLAGANQETQY
TRBV14,TRBJ2-3,ASSPRRTPTDTQY
TRBV20-1,TRBJ1-1,SASLQGGNTEAF
TRBV5-6,TRBJ2-1,ASSLPWRGVNEQF
TRBV6-1,TRBJ1-1,ASSEAPGTEAF
TRBV4-1,TRBJ1-1,ASSQGQTLNTEAF
TRBV7-2,TRBJ2-5,ASSLGGQETQY